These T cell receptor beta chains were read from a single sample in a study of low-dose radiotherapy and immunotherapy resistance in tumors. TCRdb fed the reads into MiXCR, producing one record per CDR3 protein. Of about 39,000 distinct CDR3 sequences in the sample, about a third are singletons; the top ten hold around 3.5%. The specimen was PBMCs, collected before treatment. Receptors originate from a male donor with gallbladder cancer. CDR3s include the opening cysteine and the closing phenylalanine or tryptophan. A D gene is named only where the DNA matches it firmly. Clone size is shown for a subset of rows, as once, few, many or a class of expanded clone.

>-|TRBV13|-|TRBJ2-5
CASSPWTSQETQYF
TGTGCCAGCAGCCCCTGGACAAGCCAAGAGACCCAGTACTTC
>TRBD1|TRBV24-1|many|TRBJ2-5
CATSDGDRKETQYF
TGTGCCACCAGTGACGGGGACAGAAAAGAGACCCAGTACTTC
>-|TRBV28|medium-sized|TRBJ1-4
CASSLTGHQSEKLFF
TGTGCCAGCAGTTTAACTGGACATCAGAGTGAAAAACTGTTTTTT
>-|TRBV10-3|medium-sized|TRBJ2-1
CATGQTYNEQFF
TGTGCCACCGGACAGACTTACAATGAGCAGTTCTTC
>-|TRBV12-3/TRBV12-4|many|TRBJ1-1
CASSLGGLVEAFF
TGTGCCAGCAGTTTAGGGGGGCTGGTGGAAGCTTTCTTT
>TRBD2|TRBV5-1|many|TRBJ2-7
CASSPRTGGGEQYF
TGCGCCAGCAGCCCCCGTACGGGGGGTGGCGAGCAGTACTTC
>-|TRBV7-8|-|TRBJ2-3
CASSLKVSGVPDTQYF
TGTGCCAGCAGCTTAAAGGTGTCGGGAGTTCCAGATACGCAGTATTTT
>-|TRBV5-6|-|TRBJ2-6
CASSSDLGANVLTF
TGTGCCAGCAGCTCTGACCTGGGGGCCAACGTCCTGACTTTC
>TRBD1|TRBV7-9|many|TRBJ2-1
CASSPPDRSSSYNEQFF
TGTGCCAGCAGCCCCCCGGACAGGTCGAGCTCCTACAATGAGCAGTTCTTC
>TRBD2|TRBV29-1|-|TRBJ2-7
CSVEDGEGSYEQYF
TGCAGCGTTGAAGATGGGGAGGGTTCCTACGAGCAGTACTTC
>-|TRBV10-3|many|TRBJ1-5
CAISESFNQPQHF
TGTGCCATCAGTGAGTCTTTCAATCAGCCCCAGCATTTT
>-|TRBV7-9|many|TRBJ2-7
CASSGSPNSYEQYF
TGTGCCAGCAGCGGCAGTCCCAACTCCTACGAGCAGTACTTC
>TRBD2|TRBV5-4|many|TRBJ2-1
CASSAPGTSPLNEQFF
TGTGCCAGCAGCGCCCCCGGGACTAGCCCCCTCAATGAGCAGTTCTTC
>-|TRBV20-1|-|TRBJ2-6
CSARDATAPSSGANVLTF
TGCAGTGCTAGAGACGCGACAGCACCGAGCTCTGGGGCCAACGTCCTGACTTTC
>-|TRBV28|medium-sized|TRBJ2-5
CATGLDIGRETQYF
TGTGCCACGGGCTTGGACATAGGGCGGGAGACCCAGTACTTC
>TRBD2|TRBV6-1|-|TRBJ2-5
CASRRLAGGPLETQYF
TGTGCCAGCAGAAGACTAGCGGGGGGCCCCCTAGAGACCCAGTACTTC